This T cell receptor (beta chain) was recorded in a study of T cell repertoires in cytomegalovirus infection. Across the whole study: It can be stated that public TCR beta signatures indicated CMV infection as well as a matching HLA type.

MiXCR, run by TCRdb on the reads, gives a single entry per CDR3 protein. The sample has about 740,000 distinct CDR3 sequences; 35% are singletons. Trimming removed 4 bases from V and 4 bases from J; junction bases left unmatched: 10. This CDR3 has 17 amino acids. Germline V gene sequence: CDR1 SGHDT, CDR2 YYEEEE. Study-level results: The cumulative frequency of public TCR beta families identified carriers of CMV plus the relevant HLA. CMV-specific TCR beta clonotypes restricted by HLA-C dominated the ex vivo response.

As for this clonotype: Its target is not known.

Specimen: PBMCs. The chain links TRBV5-6 to TRBJ1-5, with 11 positions matching TRBD1. This TCR derives from a human donor in good health (CMV status not recorded). Some clones in this sample may be carry-over from other donors' samples. CDR3 loop: CASSKGQGAFRNQPQHF. The CDR3 bases are TGTGCCAGCAGCAAAGGACAGGGGGCGTTCCGAAATCAGCCCCAGCATTTT.